A single sample gave rise to the 5 T cell receptor beta chains below, sequenced in a study of OX40 agonist ivuxolimab in advanced cancers. TCRdb's copy holds only in-frame clones and misses some; the assay was immunoSEQ multiplex PCR. The data contain roughly 73,000 clones, about 86% of them singletons. The material sequenced was CD4+ or CD8+ T cells sorted from blood, taken in a trial of the OX40 agonist ivuxolimab. Source of these receptors: an adult with an advanced solid tumor such as melanoma, head and neck, liver or kidney cancer.

The chain recombines TRBV30 with TRBJ1-2; possibly TRBD1 for D (5 bases). V dropped 2 bases and J dropped 8 bases, with 15 bases sitting between them. CDR3 length: 13 residues. Germline CDR1 and CDR2: GTSNPN and SVGIG (reference sequence). CDR3 protein: CAWSLGAHEGYTF. Here the CDR3 DNA reads TGTGCCTGGAGTCTAGGGGCCCACGAAGGCTACACCTTC.

J is TRBJ2-3 and V is TRBV5-1; 7 positions match TRBD2. CDR3 size: 15 residues. The V gene's germline CDR1 is SGHRS and CDR2 YFSETQ. J gave up 4 bases and V 9 bases, and 14 bases lay outside the gene matches. This CDR3 reads CATSAAGEGPDTQYF. CDR3 DNA: TGCGCCACCAGTGCGGCGGGAGAAGGACCAGATACGCAGTATTTT.

The chain is built from TRBV19 and TRBJ2-6; D unclear. CDR3 length equals 15 residues. V was cut by 3 bases and J by 3 bases, with 9 bases left in between. In germline, CDR1 is LNHDA, CDR2 SQIVND (reference sequence). The CDR3 DNA sequence: TGTGCCAGTAGTATCGTAGGGTTTGGGGCCAACGTCCTGACTTTC. Residues: CASSIVGFGANVLTF.

The V call is TRBV5-1, the J call TRBJ1-1; TRBD1 aligns across 7 bases. CDR1 is SGHRS, CDR2 YFSETQ, per germline. The junction had 3 bases not matched to a gene; V was cut back by 0 bases and J by 4 bases. This CDR3 is built from 14 residues. The CDR3 nucleotides are TGCGCCAGCAGCTTGGGCGGGACAGTCACTGAAGCTTTCTTT. Protein: CASSLGGTVTEAFF.

J is TRBJ2-7 and V is TRBV30, with D perhaps matching TRBD1 or TRBD2 (5 bases each). The V end lost 2 bases, the J end lost 6 bases, and 20 bases lay between the germline ends. CDR3 length equals 15 residues. Looked up from germline, CDR1 is GTSNPN and CDR2 is SVGIG (reference sequence). CDR3 loop: CAWSYPGRTGSEQYF. The CDR3 DNA sequence: TGTGCCTGGAGTTATCCGGGACGGACGGGGTCCGAGCAGTACTTC.